This T cell receptor beta chain was sequenced for a study of OX40 agonist ivuxolimab in advanced cancers. CDR1 is SQVTM, CDR2 ANQGSEA, per germline. V gave up 1 base and J gave up 1 base, with 7 bases separating them. The CDR3 runs to 13 residues. TCRdb's copy holds only in-frame clones and misses some; the assay was immunoSEQ multiplex PCR. The sample has about 50,000 clones, 70% to 80% seen once. V and J are TRBV29-1 and TRBJ2-5; D call uncertain. The specimen was CD4+ or CD8+ T cells sorted from blood, collected in a trial of the OX40 agonist ivuxolimab. The receptor's source is an adult with an advanced solid tumor such as melanoma, head and neck, liver or kidney cancer. The CDR3 loop reads CSVEANLQETQYF. The CDR3, as DNA: TGCAGCGTTGAAGCTAACCTCCAAGAGACCCAGTACTTC.